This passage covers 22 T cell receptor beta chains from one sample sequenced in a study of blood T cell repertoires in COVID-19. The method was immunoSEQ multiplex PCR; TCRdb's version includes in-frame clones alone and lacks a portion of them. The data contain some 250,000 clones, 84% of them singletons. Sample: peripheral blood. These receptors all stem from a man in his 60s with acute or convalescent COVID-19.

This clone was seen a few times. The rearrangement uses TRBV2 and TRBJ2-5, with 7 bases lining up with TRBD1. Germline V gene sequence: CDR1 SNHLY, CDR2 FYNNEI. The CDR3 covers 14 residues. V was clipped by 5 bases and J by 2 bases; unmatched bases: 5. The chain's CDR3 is CASSKQGRQETQYF. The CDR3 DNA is TGTGCCAGCAGTAAACAGGGGAGACAAGAGACCCAGTACTTC.

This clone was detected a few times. The DNA for the CDR3 is TGTGCCAGCAGCTTAAGTAGCGGGAGAAGTGGCAATGAGCAGTTCTTC. Its translation: CASSLSSGRSGNEQFF. V gene TRBV7-3 combines with J gene TRBJ2-1; 9 positions agree with TRBD2. Germline V lookup: CDR1 SGHTA, CDR2 FQGTGA. The CDR3 contains 16 residues. With 1 base clipped from V and 6 bases from J, the junction kept 7 bases outside the gene matches. The full variable domain, completed using reference TRBV7-3 and TRBJ2-1, is GAGVSQTPSNKVTEKGKYVELRCDPISGHTALYWYRQSLGQGPEFLIYFQGTGAADDSGLPNDRFFAVRPEGSVSTLKIQRTERGDSAVYLCASSLSSGRSGNEQFFGPGTRLTVL.

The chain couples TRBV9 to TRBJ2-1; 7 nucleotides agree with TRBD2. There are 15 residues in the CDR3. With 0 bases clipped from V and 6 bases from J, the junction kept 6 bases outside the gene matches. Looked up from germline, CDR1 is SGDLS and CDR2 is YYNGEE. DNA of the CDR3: TGTGCCAGCAGCGTAGAAGGGGTAGCGGGCAATGAGCAGTTCTTC. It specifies CASSVEGVAGNEQFF. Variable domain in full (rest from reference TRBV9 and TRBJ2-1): DSGVTQTPKHLITATGQRVTLRCSPRSGDLSVYWYQQSLDQGLQFLIQYYNGEERAKGNILERFSAQQFPDLHSELNLSSLELGDSALYFCASSVEGVAGNEQFFGPGTRLTVL.

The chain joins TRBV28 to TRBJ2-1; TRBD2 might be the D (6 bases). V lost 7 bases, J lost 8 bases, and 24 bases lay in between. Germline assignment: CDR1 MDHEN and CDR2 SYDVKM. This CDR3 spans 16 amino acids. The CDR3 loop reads CASTTPLGGGGDEQFF. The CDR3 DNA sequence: TGTGCCAGCACCACCCCTCTGGGGGGAGGAGGGGATGAGCAGTTCTTC.

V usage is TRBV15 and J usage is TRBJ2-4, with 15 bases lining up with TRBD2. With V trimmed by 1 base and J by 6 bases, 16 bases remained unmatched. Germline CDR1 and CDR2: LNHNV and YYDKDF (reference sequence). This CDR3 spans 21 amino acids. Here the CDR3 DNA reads TGTGCCACCAGCAGAGTCTCCACAGGGCCGGGACTAGCGGGGGGTGGAAACATTCAGTACTTC. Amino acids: CATSRVSTGPGLAGGGNIQYF.

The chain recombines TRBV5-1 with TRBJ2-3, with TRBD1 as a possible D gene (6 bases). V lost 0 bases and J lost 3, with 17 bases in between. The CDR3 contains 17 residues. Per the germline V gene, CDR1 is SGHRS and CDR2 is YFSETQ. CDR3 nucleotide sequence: TGCGCCAGCAGCTTGGGTCGGGACACGGACGGGACAGATACGCAGTATTTT. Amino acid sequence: CASSLGRDTDGTDTQYF.

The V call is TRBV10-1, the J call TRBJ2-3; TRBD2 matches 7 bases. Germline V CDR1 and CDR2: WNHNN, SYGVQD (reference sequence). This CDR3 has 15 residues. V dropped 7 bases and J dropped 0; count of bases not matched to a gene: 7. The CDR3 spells CASTAGEISTDTQYF. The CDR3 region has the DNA TGCGCCAGCACGGCGGGAGAGATTAGCACAGATACGCAGTATTTT.

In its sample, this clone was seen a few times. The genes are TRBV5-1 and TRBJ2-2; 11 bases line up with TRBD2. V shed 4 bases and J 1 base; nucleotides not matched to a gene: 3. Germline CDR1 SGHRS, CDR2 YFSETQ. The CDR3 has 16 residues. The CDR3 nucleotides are TGCGCCAGCAGCGGCGGGACTAGCGGGAACACCGGGGAGCTGTTTTTT. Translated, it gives CASSGGTSGNTGELFF.

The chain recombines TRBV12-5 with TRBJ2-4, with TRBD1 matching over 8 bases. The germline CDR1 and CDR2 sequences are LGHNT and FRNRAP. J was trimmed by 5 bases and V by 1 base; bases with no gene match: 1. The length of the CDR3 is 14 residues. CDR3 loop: CASGLAGQENIQYF. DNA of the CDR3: TGTGCTAGTGGTTTGGCGGGACAGGAAAACATTCAGTACTTC.

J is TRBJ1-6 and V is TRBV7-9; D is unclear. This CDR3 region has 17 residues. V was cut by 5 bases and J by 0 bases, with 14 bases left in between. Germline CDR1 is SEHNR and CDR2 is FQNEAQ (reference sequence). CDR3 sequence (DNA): TGTGCCAGCAGCCCAATACGGGTTAGCTCCTATAATTCACCCCTCCACTTT. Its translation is CASSPIRVSSYNSPLHF.

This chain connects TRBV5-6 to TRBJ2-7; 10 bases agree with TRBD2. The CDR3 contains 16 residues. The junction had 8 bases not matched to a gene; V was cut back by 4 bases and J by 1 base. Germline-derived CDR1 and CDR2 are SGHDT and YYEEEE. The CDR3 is CASSQLGAGGSYEQYF. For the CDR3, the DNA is TGTGCCAGCAGCCAATTAGGAGCGGGAGGGTCCTACGAGCAGTACTTC.

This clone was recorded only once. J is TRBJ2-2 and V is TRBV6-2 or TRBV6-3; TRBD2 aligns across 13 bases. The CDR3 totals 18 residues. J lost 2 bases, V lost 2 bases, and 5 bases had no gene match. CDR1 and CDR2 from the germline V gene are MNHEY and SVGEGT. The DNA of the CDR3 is TGTGCCAGCAGTTACCCGACTAGCGGGAGGAAAAACACCGGGGAGCTGTTTTTT. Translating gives CASSYPTSGRKNTGELFF.

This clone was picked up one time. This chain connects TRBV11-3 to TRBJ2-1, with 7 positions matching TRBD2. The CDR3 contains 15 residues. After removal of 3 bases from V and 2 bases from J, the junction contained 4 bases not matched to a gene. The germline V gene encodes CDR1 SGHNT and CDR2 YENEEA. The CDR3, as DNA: TGTGCCAGCAGCTTCCCCGCGGGAGCCTACAATGAGCAGTTCTTC. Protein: CASSFPAGAYNEQFF.

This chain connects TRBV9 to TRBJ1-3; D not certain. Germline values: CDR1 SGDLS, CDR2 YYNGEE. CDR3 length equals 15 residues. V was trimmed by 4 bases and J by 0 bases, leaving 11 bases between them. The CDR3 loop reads CASSTRKSSGNTIYF. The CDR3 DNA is TGTGCCAGCAGCACCCGAAAGAGCTCTGGAAACACCATATATTTT.

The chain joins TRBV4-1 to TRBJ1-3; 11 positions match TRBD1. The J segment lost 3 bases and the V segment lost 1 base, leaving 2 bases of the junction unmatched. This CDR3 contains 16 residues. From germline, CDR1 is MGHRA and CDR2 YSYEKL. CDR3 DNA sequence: TGCGCCAGCAGCCAAGGGGACAGGGGGGGTGGAAACACCATATATTTT. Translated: CASSQGDRGGGNTIYF.

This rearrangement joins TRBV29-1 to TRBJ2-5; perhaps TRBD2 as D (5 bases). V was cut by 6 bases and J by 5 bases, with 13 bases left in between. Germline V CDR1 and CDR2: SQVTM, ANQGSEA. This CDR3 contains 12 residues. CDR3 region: CSVRAGEETQYF. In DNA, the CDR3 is TGCAGCGTCCGTGCCGGGGAGGAGACCCAGTACTTC.

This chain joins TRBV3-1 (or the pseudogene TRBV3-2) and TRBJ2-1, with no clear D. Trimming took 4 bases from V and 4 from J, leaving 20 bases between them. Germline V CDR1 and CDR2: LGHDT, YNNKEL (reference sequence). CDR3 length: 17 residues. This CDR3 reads CASSPLGGRLLYNEQFF. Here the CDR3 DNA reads TGTGCCAGCAGCCCACTCGGCGGCAGACTTTTATACAATGAGCAGTTCTTC.

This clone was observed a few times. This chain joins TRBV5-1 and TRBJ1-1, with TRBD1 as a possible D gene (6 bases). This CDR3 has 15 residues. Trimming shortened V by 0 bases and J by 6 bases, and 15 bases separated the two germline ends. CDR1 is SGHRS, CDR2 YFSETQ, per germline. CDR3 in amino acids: CASSLVVGRGAEAFF. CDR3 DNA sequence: TGCGCCAGCAGCTTGGTGGTGGGCAGGGGAGCTGAAGCTTTCTTT.

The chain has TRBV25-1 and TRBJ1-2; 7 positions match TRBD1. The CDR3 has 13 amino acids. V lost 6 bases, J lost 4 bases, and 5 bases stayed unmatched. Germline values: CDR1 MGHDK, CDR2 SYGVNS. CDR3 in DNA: TGTGCCAGCAGGGAGACAGGGAGCTATGGCTACACCTTC. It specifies CASRETGSYGYTF.

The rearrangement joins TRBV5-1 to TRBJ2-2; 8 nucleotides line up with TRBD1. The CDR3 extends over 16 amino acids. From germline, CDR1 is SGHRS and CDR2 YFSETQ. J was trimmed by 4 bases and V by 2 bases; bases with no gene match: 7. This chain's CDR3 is CASSFRQGISTGELFF. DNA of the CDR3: TGCGCCAGCAGCTTCCGACAGGGGATAAGCACCGGGGAGCTGTTTTTT.

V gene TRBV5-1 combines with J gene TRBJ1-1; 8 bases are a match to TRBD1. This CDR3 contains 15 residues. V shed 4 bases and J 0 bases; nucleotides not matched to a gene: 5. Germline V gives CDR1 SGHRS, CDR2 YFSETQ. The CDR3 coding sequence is TGCGCCAGCAGCCCAACAGGGGGGGTGAACACTGAAGCTTTCTTT. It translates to CASSPTGGVNTEAFF.

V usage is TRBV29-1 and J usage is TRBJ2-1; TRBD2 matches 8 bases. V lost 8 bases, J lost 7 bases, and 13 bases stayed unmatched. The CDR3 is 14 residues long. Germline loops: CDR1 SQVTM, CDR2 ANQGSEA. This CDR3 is CSTKFSGKRNEQFF. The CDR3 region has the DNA TGCAGCACCAAGTTTAGCGGGAAAAGGAATGAGCAGTTCTTC.